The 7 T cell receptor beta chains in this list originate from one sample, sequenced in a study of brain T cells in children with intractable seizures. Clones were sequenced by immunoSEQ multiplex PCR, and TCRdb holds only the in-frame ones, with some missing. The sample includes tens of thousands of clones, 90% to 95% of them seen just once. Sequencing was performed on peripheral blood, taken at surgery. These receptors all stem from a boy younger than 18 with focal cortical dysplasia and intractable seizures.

For the CDR3, the DNA is TGTGCCTGGAGTCAAGGGGGACTAGCGGGAGTATCCGAGCAGTACGTC. Amino acids: CAWSQGGLAGVSEQYV. The chain carries TRBV30 and TRBJ2-7, with 14 bases identical to TRBD2. J was trimmed by 6 bases and V by 2 bases; bases with no gene match: 9. The CDR3 loop spans 16 amino acids. CDR1 and CDR2 (germline): GTSNPN, SVGIG (reference sequence).

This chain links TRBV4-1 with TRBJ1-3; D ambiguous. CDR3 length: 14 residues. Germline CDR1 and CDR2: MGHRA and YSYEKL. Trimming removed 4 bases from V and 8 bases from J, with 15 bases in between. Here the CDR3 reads CASSLTILWDTIYF. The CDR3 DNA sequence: TGCGCCAGCAGCCTGACCATATTGTGGGACACCATATATTTT.

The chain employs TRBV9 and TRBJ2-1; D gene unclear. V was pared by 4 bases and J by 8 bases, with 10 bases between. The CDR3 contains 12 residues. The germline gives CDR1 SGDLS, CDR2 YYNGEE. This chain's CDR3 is CASSPWADEQFF. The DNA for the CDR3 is TGTGCCAGCAGCCCCTGGGCCGATGAGCAGTTCTTC.

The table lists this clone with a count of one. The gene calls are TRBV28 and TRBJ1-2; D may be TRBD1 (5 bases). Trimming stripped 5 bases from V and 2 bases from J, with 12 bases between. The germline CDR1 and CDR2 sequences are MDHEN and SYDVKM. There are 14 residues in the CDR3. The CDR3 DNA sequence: TGTGCCAGCAGTCCCCCGCGGGGGAACTATGGCTACACCTTC. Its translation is CASSPPRGNYGYTF.

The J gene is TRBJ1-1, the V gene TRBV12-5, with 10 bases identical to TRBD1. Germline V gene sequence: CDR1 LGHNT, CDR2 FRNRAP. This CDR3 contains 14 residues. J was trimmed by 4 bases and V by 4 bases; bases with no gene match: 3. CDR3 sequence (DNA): TGTGCTAGTGGTTCCCGGACAGGGGGCACTGAAGCTTTCTTT. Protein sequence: CASGSRTGGTEAFF.

The CDR3 loop is CASSPPDSGGYTF. The CDR3 region has the DNA TGTGCCAGCTCACCTCCGGACTCCGGCGGCTACACCTTC. The chain links TRBV18 to TRBJ1-2, with D unclear. Trimming pared 3 bases from V and 8 bases from J, leaving 13 bases between. The CDR3 totals 13 residues. The germline V gene has CDR1 KGHSH and CDR2 LQKENI.

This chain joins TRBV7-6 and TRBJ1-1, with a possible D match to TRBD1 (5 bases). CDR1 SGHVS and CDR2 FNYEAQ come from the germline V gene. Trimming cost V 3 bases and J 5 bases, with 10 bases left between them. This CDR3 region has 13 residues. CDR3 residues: CASSLAGRTEAFF. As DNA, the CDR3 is TGTGCCAGCAGCTTGGCAGGGCGAACTGAAGCTTTCTTT.